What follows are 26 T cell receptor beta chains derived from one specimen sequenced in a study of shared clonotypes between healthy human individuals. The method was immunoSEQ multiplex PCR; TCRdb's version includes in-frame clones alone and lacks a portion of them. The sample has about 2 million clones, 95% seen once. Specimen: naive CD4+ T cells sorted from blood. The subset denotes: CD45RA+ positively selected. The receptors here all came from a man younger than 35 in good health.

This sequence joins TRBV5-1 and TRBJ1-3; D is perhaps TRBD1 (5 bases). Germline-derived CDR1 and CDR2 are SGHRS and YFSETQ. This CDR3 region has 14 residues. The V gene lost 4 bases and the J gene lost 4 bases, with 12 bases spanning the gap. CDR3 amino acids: CASSIGAGGNTIYF. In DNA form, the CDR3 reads TGCGCCAGCAGCATCGGGGCTGGAGGAAACACCATATATTTT.

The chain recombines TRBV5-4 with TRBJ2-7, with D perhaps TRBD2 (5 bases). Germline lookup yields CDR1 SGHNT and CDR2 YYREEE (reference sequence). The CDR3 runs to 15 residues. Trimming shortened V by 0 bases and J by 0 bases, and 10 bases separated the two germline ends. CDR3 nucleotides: TGTGCCAGCAGCTTGGTCAGCGGTAGCTCCTACGAGCAGTACTTC. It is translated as CASSLVSGSSYEQYF.

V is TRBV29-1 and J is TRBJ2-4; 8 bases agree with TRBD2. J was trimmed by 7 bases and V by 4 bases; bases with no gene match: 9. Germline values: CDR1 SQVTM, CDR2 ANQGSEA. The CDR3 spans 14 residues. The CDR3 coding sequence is TGCAGCGTTGCCAGCGGGAGAGGTTCGAACATTCAGTACTTC. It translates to CSVASGRGSNIQYF.

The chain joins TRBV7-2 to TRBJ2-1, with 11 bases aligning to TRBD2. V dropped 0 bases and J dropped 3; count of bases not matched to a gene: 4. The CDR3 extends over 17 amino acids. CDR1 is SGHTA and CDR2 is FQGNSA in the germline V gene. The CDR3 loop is CASSLAITSGSYNEQFF. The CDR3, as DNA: TGTGCCAGCAGCTTAGCGATCACTAGCGGGAGCTACAATGAGCAGTTCTTC.

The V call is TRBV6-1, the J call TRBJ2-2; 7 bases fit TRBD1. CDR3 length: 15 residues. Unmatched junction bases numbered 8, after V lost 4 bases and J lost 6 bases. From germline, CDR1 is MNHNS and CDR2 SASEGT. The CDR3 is CASSAQGQSPGELFF. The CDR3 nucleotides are TGTGCCAGCAGTGCCCAGGGACAGAGCCCCGGGGAGCTGTTTTTT.

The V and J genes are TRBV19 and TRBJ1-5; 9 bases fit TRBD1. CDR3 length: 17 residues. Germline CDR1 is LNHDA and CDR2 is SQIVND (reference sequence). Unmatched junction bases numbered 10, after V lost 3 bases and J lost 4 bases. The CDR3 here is CASSMGRTGAFNQPQHF. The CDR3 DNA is TGTGCCAGTAGTATGGGGCGGACAGGGGCCTTTAATCAGCCCCAGCATTTT.

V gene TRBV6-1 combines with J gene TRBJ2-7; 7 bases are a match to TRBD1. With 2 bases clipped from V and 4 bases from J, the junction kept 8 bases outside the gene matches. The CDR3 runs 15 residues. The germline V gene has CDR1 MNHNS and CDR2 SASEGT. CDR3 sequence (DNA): TGTGCCAGCAGTGAATCGGGACAGCTAAAGTACGAGCAGTACTTC. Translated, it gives CASSESGQLKYEQYF.

Written as DNA, the CDR3 is TGCGCCAGCAGCCAAGCTGGAGGTAAAGAGACCCAGTACTTC. It yields the protein CASSQAGGKETQYF. This sequence joins TRBV4-3 and TRBJ2-5; TRBD2 is a possible D gene (5 bases). This CDR3 region has 14 residues. Trimming stripped 1 base from V and 3 bases from J, with 9 bases between. Germline-derived CDR1 and CDR2 are LGHNA and YSLEER.

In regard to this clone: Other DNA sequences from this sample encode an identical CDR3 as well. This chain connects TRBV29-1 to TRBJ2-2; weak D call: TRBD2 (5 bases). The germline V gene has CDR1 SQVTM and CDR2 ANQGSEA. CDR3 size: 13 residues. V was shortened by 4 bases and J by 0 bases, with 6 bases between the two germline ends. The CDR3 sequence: CSVVGTNTGELFF. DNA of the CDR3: TGCAGCGTTGTCGGGACGAACACCGGGGAGCTGTTTTTT.

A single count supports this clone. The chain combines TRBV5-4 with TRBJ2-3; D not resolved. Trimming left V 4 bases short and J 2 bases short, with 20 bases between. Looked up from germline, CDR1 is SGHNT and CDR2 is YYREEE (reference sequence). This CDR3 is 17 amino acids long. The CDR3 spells CASSDWLSGGVTDTQYF. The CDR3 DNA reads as TGTGCCAGCAGCGACTGGTTATCTGGTGGGGTCACAGATACGCAGTATTTT.

The CDR3 region is CASSAGGSYNEQFF. For the CDR3, the DNA is TGTGCCAGCAGTGCGGGGGGCTCCTACAATGAGCAGTTCTTC. V gene TRBV6-1 combines with J gene TRBJ2-1, with TRBD2 identical over 7 bases. The CDR3 has 14 amino acids. The ends lost 4 bases at V and 0 bases at J; junction bases unmatched: 0. Germline V gene sequence: CDR1 MNHNS, CDR2 SASEGT.

The CDR3 DNA reads as TGTGCCTGGCTCCGCACTGACGCCAAAAACATTCAGTACTTC. Protein sequence: CAWLRTDAKNIQYF. V usage is TRBV30 and J usage is TRBJ2-4, with unresolved D. Germline V gene data show CDR1 as GTSNPN and CDR2 as SVGIG (reference sequence). CDR3 length equals 14 residues. Trimming removed 5 bases at V and 1 base at J, with 12 bases between.

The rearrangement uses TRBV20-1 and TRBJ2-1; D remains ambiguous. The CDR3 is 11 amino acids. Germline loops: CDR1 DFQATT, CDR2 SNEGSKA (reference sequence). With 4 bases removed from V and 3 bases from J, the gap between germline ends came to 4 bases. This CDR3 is CSAIYYNEQFF. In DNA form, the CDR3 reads TGCAGTGCTATTTACTACAATGAGCAGTTCTTC.

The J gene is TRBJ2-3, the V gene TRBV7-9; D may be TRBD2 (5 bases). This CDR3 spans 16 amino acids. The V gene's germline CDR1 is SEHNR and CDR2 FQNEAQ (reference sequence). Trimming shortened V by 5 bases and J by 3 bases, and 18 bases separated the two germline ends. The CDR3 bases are TGTGCCAGCAGCCCTCATACGGGCCAGCGGACAGATACGCAGTATTTT. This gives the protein CASSPHTGQRTDTQYF.

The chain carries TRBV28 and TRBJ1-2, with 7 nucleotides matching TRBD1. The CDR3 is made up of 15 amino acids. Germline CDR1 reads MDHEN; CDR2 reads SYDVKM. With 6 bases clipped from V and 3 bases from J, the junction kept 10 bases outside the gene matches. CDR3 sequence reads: CASSRRQGEYYGYTF. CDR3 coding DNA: TGTGCCAGCAGCCGGAGGCAGGGGGAGTACTATGGCTACACCTTC.

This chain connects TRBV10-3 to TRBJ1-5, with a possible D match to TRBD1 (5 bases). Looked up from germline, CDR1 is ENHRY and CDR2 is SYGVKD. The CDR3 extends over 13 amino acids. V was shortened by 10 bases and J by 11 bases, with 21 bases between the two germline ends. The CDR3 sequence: CATRVDTLSAQHF. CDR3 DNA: TGTGCCACCAGAGTGGACACTCTCAGCGCCCAGCATTTT.

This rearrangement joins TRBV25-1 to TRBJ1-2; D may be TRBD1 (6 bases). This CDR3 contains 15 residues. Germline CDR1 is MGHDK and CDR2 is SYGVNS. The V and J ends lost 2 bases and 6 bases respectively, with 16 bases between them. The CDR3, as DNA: TGTGCCAGCAGTGAACCAGGGTTGGGGGCGCATGGCTACACCTTC. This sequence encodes CASSEPGLGAHGYTF.

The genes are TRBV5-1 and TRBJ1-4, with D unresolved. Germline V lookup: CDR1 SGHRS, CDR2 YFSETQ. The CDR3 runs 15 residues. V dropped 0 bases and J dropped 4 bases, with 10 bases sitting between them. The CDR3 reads CASSLESWGNEKLFF. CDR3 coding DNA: TGCGCCAGCAGCTTGGAGTCCTGGGGTAATGAAAAACTGTTTTTT. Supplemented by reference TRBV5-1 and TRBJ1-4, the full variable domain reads KAGVTQTPRYLIKTRGQQVTLSCSPISGHRSVSWYQQTPGQGLQFLFEYFSETQRNKGNFPGRFSGRQFSNSRSEMNVSTLELGDSALYLCASSLESWGNEKLFFGSGTQLSVL.

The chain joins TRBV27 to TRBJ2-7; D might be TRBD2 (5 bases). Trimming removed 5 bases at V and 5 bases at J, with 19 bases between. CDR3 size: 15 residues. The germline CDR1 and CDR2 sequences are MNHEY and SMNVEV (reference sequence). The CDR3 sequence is CASSPQSRGINEQYF. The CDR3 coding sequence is TGTGCCAGCAGTCCCCAATCCCGGGGAATTAACGAGCAGTACTTC.

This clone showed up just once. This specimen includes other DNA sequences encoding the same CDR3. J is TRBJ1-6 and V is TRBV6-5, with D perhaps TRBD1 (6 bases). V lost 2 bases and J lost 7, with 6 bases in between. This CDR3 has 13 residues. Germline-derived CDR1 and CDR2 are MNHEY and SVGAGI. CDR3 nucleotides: TGTGCCAGCAGTTACAGGGGGAATTCACCCCTCCACTTT. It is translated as CASSYRGNSPLHF.

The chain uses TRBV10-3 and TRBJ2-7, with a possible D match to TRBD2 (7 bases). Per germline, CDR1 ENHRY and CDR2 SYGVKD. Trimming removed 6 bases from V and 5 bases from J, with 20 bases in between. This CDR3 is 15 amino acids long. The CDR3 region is CAISPKGGKGDEQYF. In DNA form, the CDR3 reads TGTGCCATCAGCCCCAAGGGGGGGAAGGGGGACGAGCAGTACTTC.

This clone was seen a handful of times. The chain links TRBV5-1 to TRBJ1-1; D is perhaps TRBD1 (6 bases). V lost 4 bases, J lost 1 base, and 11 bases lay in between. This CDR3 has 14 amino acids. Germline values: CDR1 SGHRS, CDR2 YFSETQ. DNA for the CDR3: TGCGCCAGCAGCGTCGGACAGCCGAACACTGAAGCTTTCTTT. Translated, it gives CASSVGQPNTEAFF.

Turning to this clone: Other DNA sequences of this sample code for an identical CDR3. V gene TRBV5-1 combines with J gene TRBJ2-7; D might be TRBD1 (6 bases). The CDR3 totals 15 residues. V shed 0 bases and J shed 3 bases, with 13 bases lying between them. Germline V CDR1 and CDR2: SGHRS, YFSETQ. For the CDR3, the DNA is TGCGCCAGCAGCTTGGCCCTGGGGGCCAACTACGAGCAGTACTTC. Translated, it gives CASSLALGANYEQYF. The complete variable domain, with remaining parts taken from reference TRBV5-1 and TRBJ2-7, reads KAGVTQTPRYLIKTRGQQVTLSCSPISGHRSVSWYQQTPGQGLQFLFEYFSETQRNKGNFPGRFSGRQFSNSRSEMNVSTLELGDSALYLCASSLALGANYEQYFGPGTRLTVT.

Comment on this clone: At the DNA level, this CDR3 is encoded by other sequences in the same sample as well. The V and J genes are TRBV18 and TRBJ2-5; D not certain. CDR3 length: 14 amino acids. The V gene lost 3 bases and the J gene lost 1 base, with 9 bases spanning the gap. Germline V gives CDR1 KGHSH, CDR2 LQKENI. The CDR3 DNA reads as TGTGCCAGCTCACCCGGAAGGGTCCAAGAGACCCAGTACTTC. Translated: CASSPGRVQETQYF.

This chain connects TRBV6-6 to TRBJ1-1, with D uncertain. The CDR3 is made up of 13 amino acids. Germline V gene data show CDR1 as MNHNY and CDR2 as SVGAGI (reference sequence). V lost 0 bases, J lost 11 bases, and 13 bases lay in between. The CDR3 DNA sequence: TGTGCCAGCAGTTACTCGAGCAGGTTGGAGGCTTTCTTT. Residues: CASSYSSRLEAFF.

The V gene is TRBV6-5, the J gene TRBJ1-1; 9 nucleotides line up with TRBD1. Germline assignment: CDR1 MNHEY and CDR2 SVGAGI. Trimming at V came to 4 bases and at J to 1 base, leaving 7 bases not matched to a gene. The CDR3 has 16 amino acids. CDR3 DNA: TGTGCCAGCAGTTCCACAGGGGGCCGGAGGAACACTGAAGCTTTCTTT. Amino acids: CASSSTGGRRNTEAFF.